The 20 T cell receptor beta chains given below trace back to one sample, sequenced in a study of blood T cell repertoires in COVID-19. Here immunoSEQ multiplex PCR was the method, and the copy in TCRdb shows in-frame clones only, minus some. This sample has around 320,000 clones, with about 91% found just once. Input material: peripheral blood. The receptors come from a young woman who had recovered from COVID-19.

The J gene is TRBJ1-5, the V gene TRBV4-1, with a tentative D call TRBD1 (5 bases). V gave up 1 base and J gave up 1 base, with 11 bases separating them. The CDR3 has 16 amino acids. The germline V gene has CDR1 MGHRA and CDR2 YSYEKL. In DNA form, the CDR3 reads TGCGCCAGCAGCCAAGGGGAGGGACCGAGCAATCAGCCCCAGCATTTT. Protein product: CASSQGEGPSNQPQHF.

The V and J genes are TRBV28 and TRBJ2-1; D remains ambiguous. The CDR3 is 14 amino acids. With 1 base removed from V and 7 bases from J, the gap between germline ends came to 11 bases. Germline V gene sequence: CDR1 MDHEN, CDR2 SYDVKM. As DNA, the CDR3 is TGTGCCAGCAGTTTATCTGGGCAGCTAAATGAGCAGTTCTTC. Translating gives CASSLSGQLNEQFF.

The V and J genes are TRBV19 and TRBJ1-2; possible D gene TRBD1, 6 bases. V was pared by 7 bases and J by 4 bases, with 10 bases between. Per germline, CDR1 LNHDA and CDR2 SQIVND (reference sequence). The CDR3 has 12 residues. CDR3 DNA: TGTGCCAGTAAGGACAGATCCTATGGCTACACCTTC. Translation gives CASKDRSYGYTF.

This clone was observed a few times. The CDR3 DNA follows: TGTGCCAGCAGCTTGTGGGGGGACAACACCGGGGAGCTGTTTTTT. Protein product: CASSLWGDNTGELFF. The rearrangement joins TRBV5-5 to TRBJ2-2, with a tentative D call TRBD2 (6 bases). CDR3 length: 15 residues. Germline V gene data show CDR1 as SGHKS and CDR2 as YYEKEE (reference sequence). V lost 1 base and J 2 bases, leaving 9 bases between the germline ends.

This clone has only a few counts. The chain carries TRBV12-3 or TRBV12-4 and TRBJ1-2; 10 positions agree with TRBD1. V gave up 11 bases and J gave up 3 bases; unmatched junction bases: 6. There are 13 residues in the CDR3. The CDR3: CASGQGPYYGYTF. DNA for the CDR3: TGTGCCTCGGGACAGGGGCCTTACTATGGCTACACCTTC.

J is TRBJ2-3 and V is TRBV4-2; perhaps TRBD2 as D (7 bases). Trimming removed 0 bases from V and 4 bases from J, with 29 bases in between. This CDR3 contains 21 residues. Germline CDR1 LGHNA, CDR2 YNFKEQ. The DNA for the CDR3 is TGTGCCAGCAGCCAAGAAAAAGGCGGGGGCGCCGTCCGAGGGAGTTCAGATACGCAGTATTTT. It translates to CASSQEKGGGAVRGSSDTQYF.

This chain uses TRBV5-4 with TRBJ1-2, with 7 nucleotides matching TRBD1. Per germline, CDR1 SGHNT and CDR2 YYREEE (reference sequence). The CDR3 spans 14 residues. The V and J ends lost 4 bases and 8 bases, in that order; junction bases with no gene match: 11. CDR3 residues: CASSRQDRWGGYTF. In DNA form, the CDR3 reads TGTGCCAGCAGCAGACAGGACAGGTGGGGGGGCTACACCTTC.

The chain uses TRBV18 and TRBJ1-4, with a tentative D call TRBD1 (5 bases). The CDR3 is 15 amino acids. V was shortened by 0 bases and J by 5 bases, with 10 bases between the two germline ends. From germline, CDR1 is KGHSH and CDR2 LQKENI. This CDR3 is CASSPPVAGNEKLFF. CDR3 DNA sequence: TGTGCCAGCTCACCACCGGTGGCAGGGAATGAAAAACTGTTTTTT.

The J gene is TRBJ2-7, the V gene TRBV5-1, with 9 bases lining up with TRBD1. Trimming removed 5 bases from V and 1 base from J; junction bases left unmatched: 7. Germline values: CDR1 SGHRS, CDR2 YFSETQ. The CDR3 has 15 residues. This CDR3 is CASRLGGTGSYEQYF. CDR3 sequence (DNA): TGCGCCAGCAGGCTTGGAGGGACAGGGTCCTACGAGCAGTACTTC.

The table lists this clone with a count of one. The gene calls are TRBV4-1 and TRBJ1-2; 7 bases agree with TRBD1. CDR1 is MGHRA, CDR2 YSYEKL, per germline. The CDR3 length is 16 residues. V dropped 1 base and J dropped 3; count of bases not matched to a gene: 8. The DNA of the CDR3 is TGCGCCAGCAGCCAAGGACAGGGTGGATTGGACTATGGCTACACCTTC. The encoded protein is CASSQGQGGLDYGYTF.

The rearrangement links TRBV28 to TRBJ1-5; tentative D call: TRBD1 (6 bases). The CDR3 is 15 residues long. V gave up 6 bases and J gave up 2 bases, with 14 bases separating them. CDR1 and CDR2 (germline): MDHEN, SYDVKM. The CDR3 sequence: CASRAGVSGNQPQHF. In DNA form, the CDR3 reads TGTGCCAGCAGGGCAGGGGTTAGCGGCAATCAGCCCCAGCATTTT.

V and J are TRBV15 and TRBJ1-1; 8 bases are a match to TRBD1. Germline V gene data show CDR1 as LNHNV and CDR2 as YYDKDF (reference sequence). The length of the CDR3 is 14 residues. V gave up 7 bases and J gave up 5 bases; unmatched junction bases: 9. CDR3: CATTMDRVGTEAFF. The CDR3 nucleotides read TGTGCCACCACCATGGACAGGGTGGGAACTGAAGCTTTCTTT.

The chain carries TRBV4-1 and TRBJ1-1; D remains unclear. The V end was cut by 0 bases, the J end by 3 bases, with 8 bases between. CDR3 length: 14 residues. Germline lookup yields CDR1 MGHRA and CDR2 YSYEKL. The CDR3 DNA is TGCGCCAGCAGCCAAGAGCTCTCAGACACTGAAGCTTTCTTT. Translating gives CASSQELSDTEAFF.

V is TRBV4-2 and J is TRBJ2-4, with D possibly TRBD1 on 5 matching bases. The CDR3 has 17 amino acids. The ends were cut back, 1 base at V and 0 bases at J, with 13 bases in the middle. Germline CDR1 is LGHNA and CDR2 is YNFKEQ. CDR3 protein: CASSQVAGQLAKNIQYF. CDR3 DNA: TGTGCCAGCAGCCAAGTGGCAGGGCAGCTAGCCAAAAACATTCAGTACTTC.

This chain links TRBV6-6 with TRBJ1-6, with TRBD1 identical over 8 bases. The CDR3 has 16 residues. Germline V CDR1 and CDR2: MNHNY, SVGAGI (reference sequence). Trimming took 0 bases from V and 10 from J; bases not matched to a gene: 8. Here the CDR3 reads CASSYSGQGSGSPLHF. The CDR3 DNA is TGTGCCAGCAGTTACTCAGGACAGGGTTCGGGATCACCCCTCCACTTT.

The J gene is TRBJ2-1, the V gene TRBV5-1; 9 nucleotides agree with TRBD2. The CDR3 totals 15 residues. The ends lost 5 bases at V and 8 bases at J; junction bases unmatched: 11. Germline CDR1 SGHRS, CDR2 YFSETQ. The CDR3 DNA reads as TGCGCCAGCAGGCCCGGGACTAGCCTAACCCATGAGCAGTTCTTC. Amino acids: CASRPGTSLTHEQFF.

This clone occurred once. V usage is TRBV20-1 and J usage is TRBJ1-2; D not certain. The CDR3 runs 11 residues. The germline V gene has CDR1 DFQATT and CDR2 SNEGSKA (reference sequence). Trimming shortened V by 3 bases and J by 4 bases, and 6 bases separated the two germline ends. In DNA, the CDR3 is TGCAGTGCTAGTTTCGGCTATGGCTACACCTTC. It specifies CSASFGYGYTF.

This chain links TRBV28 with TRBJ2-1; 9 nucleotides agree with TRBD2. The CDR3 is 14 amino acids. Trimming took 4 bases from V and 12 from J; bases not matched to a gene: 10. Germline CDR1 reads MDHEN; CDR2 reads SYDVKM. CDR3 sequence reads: CASSWGSGGLGQFF. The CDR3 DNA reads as TGTGCCAGCAGTTGGGGTAGCGGGGGCCTCGGGCAGTTCTTC. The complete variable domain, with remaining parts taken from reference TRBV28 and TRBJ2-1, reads DVKVTQSSRYLVKRTGEKVFLECVQDMDHENMFWYRQDPGLGLRLIYFSYDVKMKEKGDIPEGYSVSREKKERFSLILESASTNQTSMYLCASSWGSGGLGQFFGPGTRLTVL.

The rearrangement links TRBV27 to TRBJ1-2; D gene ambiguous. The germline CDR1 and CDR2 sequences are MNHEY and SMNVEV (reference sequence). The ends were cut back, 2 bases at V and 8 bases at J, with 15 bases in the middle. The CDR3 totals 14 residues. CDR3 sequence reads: CASSLSPGSRGYTF. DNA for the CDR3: TGTGCCAGCAGTTTAAGTCCGGGTTCGAGGGGCTACACCTTC.

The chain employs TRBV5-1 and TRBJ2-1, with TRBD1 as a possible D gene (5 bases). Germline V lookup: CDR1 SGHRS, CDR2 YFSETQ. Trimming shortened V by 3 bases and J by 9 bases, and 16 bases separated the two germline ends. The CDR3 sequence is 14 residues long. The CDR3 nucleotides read TGCGCCAGCAGCTCCTCGCTCTATGACAGTGAGCAGTTCTTC. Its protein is CASSSSLYDSEQFF.